The entry that follows covers one T cell receptor beta chain sequence. A second PCR, run for about 7 to 11 cycles, used a sample-barcoded 5' primer plus a J-beta primer mix. TCRdb independently ran MiXCR on the 5' RACE reads; one entry per CDR3 protein. The repertoire holds 1.4 million or so distinct CDR3 sequences, with roughly 43% as singletons. The V gene's germline CDR1 is SEHNR and CDR2 FQNEAQ (reference sequence). V lost 5 bases, J lost 4 bases, and 11 bases lay in between. CDR3 size: 14 residues. These data come from a study of blood T cells in healthy people across ages. Researchers report isolating at least 6 million PBMCs per sample.

The chain employs TRBV7-9 and TRBJ1-4; a weak D match, TRBD1 (5 bases). The sample consisted of blood. This TCR was sampled from a woman under 30 in good health. CDR3 protein: CASSPGLNNEKLFF. For the CDR3, the DNA is TGTGCCAGCAGCCCGGGACTCAATAATGAAAAACTGTTTTTT.